The clone carrying this T cell receptor (beta chain) was found a few times. Germline V gene sequence: CDR1 ENHRY, CDR2 SYGVKD. V was shortened by 4 bases and J by 4 bases, with 10 bases between the two germline ends. This CDR3 has 13 residues. TCRdb recomputed calls from the 5' RACE reads with MiXCR, one row per CDR3 protein. The data show about 690,000 distinct CDR3 sequences, around 20% seen once. This sample is part of a study of identical twins. These data are also associated with another study on T cells expressing NK-cell markers. From that paper: All TCR beta repertoires analysed originated from sorted CD3+CD56+NKG2C+, CD3+CD56+NKG2C- and CD3+CD56-NKG2C+ T cells. HCMV seropositivity marked seven of the eight sequenced donors; one was seronegative. These same clonotypes (in several donors) also led the CD3+CD56-NKG2C+ fraction.

The sequence came from a young woman in good health. The sequenced sample consisted of PBMCs. The chain recombines TRBV10-3 with TRBJ2-5; D is unresolved. The CDR3 spells CAISGPDGETQYF. The CDR3 nucleotides read TGTGCCATCAGTGGGCCTGACGGAGAGACCCAGTACTTC.